These 21 T cell receptor beta chains came from one sample sequenced in a study of cytomegalovirus exposure and HLA in healthy donors (dated by TCRdb to 2016 to 2017). The library relied on the immunoSEQ multiplex PCR assay. For the multiplex PCR, a mixture combining 60 forward primers for TCR Vbeta segments and 13 reverse primers for TCR Jbeta segments was used. The clones in this table, taken by TCRdb from immuneACCESS, are in-frame only. Not every clone is retained; where verified, under half of the shortfall comes from an unresolved V gene, and the cause of the rest is unknown. Across this sample there are under 150,000 clones, with 70% to 80% seen only once. The ten most abundant clones make up 3.5% to 5% of the sample. Sequences were obtained from PBMCs. The receptor source for this set is a man between 18 and 35 years old in good health and CMV-seronegative.

The chain combines TRBV7-9 with TRBJ1-2; tentatively, D is TRBD1 (5 bases). V was pared by 8 bases and J by 4 bases, with 14 bases between. Germline CDR1 and CDR2: SEHNR and FQNEAQ (reference sequence). The CDR3 is 13 amino acids. Written as DNA, the CDR3 is TGTGCCAGCTCGGGGGGATTCCTCTATGGCTACACCTTC. It specifies CASSGGFLYGYTF.

This clone has only a few counts. V usage is TRBV4-2 and J usage is TRBJ2-6, with a tentative D call TRBD2 (5 bases). CDR1 is LGHNA and CDR2 is YNFKEQ in the germline V gene. This CDR3 spans 16 amino acids. Trimming stripped 0 bases from V and 3 bases from J, with 9 bases between. The CDR3, as DNA: TGTGCCAGCAGCCAAGAAGGGAGCAGTGGGGCCAACGTCCTGACTTTC. It codes for CASSQEGSSGANVLTF.

The chain joins TRBV6-1 to TRBJ1-1; D remains ambiguous. The CDR3 consists of 13 residues. Germline values: CDR1 MNHNS, CDR2 SASEGT. The V end lost 4 bases, the J end lost 1 base, and 7 bases lay between the germline ends. The CDR3 reads CASSGAGNTEAFF. Written as DNA, the CDR3 is TGTGCCAGCAGTGGCGCAGGGAACACTGAAGCTTTCTTT.

This clone was detected a few times. V is TRBV6-5 and J is TRBJ1-5, with D uncertain. The CDR3 covers 14 residues. Germline V CDR1 and CDR2: MNHEY, SVGAGI. With 5 bases removed from V and 2 bases from J, the gap between germline ends came to 10 bases. CDR3 in DNA: TGTGCCAGCAGTCCCGCGGGTGGCAATCAGCCCCAGCATTTT. Amino acids: CASSPAGGNQPQHF.

This chain connects TRBV19 to TRBJ2-5; possibly TRBD2 for D (5 bases). V lost 5 bases, J lost 7 bases, and 14 bases lay in between. CDR1 and CDR2 (germline): LNHDA, SQIVND (reference sequence). The length of the CDR3 is 13 residues. The DNA for the CDR3 is TGTGCCAGTAGTGAGGAGGCCCCAGGGACCCAGTACTTC. It specifies CASSEEAPGTQYF.

This chain links TRBV4-1 with TRBJ2-3, with D perhaps TRBD2 (5 bases). In germline, CDR1 is MGHRA, CDR2 YSYEKL. V lost 0 bases to trimming and J lost 1 base, with 11 bases between them. This CDR3 contains 16 residues. The CDR3 loop reads CASSQEAAPRTDTQYF. The CDR3, as DNA: TGCGCCAGCAGCCAAGAAGCGGCTCCGCGCACAGATACGCAGTATTTT.

V and J are TRBV2 and TRBJ2-5; 9 bases are shared with TRBD1. Germline CDR1 SNHLY, CDR2 FYNNEI. This CDR3 has 13 amino acids. The trim removed 7 bases at V and 5 bases at J, leaving 5 bases unmatched. CDR3 residues: CASTGQGMETQYF. The CDR3, as DNA: TGTGCCAGCACCGGACAGGGGATGGAGACCCAGTACTTC.

This CDR3 reads CASSAKDREGEKLFF. As DNA, the CDR3 is TGTGCCAGCAGCGCCAAGGACAGGGAAGGTGAAAAACTGTTTTTT. The gene calls are TRBV5-4 and TRBJ1-4; 8 bases align to TRBD1. This CDR3 has 15 amino acids. Per germline, CDR1 SGHNT and CDR2 YYREEE (reference sequence). With 4 bases clipped from V and 7 bases from J, the junction kept 9 bases outside the gene matches. Based on the CDR3 plus reference TRBV5-4 and TRBJ1-4, the full variable domain is ETGVTQSPTHLIKTRGQQVTLRCSSQSGHNTVSWYQQALGQGPQFIFQYYREEENGRGNFPPRFSGLQFPNYSSELNVNALELDDSALYLCASSAKDREGEKLFFGSGTQLSVL.

In its sample, this clone was seen a few times. In the same sample, other DNA sequences code for this CDR3. The chain links TRBV5-1 to TRBJ2-7, with a tentative D call TRBD1 (5 bases). Trimming took 0 bases from V and 2 from J, leaving 6 bases between them. Germline CDR1 reads SGHRS; CDR2 reads YFSETQ. The CDR3 covers 13 residues. The DNA for the CDR3 is TGCGCCAGCAGCTTGGACAGGACCTACGAGCAGTACTTC. This codes for CASSLDRTYEQYF.

A remark on this clone: Other DNA sequences in the same sample also yield this CDR3. The rearrangement joins TRBV9 to TRBJ2-1, with 10 bases matching TRBD2. Trimming cost V 0 bases and J 6 bases; bases outside gene matches: 3. Germline V gene data show CDR1 as SGDLS and CDR2 as YYNGEE. The CDR3 has 15 residues. The CDR3 is CASSVVAGGGNEQFF. As DNA, the CDR3 is TGTGCCAGCAGCGTAGTAGCGGGAGGAGGCAATGAGCAGTTCTTC.

The gene calls are TRBV7-9 and TRBJ1-1, with D perhaps TRBD1 (5 bases). Trimming removed 7 bases from V and 0 bases from J, with 12 bases in between. Per germline, CDR1 SEHNR and CDR2 FQNEAQ (reference sequence). The CDR3 consists of 14 residues. The CDR3 coding sequence is TGTGCCAGCACCCAGACAGAAATGAACACTGAAGCTTTCTTT. Its translation is CASTQTEMNTEAFF.

The chain recombines TRBV19 with TRBJ2-4; 7 bases match TRBD2. With V trimmed by 5 bases and J by 0 bases, 7 bases remained unmatched. CDR1 and CDR2 (germline): LNHDA, SQIVND (reference sequence). The CDR3 has 16 amino acids. CDR3 loop: CASSPTSVRAKNIQYF. The DNA for the CDR3 is TGTGCCAGTAGTCCTACTAGCGTGAGAGCCAAAAACATTCAGTACTTC.

This chain joins TRBV29-1 and TRBJ1-1; D gene unclear. Germline CDR1 and CDR2: SQVTM and ANQGSEA. There are 14 residues in the CDR3. V lost 1 base and J lost 0, with 9 bases in between. CDR3 in amino acids: CSVEVAGMNTEAFF. The CDR3 DNA follows: TGCAGCGTTGAAGTGGCAGGAATGAACACTGAAGCTTTCTTT. The full variable domain, its missing parts supplied by reference TRBV29-1 and TRBJ1-1, is SAVISQKPSRDICQRGTSLTIQCQVDSQVTMMFWYRQQPGQSLTLIATANQGSEATYESGFVIDKFPISRPNLTFSTLTVSNMSPEDSSIYLCSVEVAGMNTEAFFGQGTRLTVV.

This chain joins TRBV5-8 and TRBJ1-1; no reliable D call. Deletions cut 0 bases from V and 7 bases from J, with 16 bases between. The CDR3 length is 15 residues. The V gene's germline CDR1 is SGHTS and CDR2 YDEGEE. The chain's CDR3 is CASSLGLGEAVEAFF. In DNA, the CDR3 is TGTGCCAGCAGCTTGGGTCTCGGGGAGGCAGTTGAAGCTTTCTTT.

The chain has TRBV7-2 and TRBJ2-1; 8 bases map to TRBD2. This CDR3 comprises 13 residues. Germline CDR1 reads SGHTA; CDR2 reads FQGNSA. Trimming cost V 3 bases and J 16 bases; bases outside gene matches: 11. The CDR3 reads CASSFPAGTRIFF. The CDR3 DNA is TGTGCCAGCAGCTTCCCCGCCGGGACTAGAATTTTCTTC.

This clone has a handful of counts. Other DNA variants within this sample encode the same CDR3. The chain is built from TRBV5-4 and TRBJ1-4, with TRBD1 identical over 9 bases. Per germline, CDR1 SGHNT and CDR2 YYREEE (reference sequence). V dropped 3 bases and J dropped 5; count of bases not matched to a gene: 8. The CDR3 totals 16 residues. The CDR3 nucleotides are TGTGCCAGCAGCTCGCTGAAACAGGGGGCGAATGAAAAACTGTTTTTT. Protein: CASSSLKQGANEKLFF.

The gene calls are TRBV9 and TRBJ2-6, with D maybe TRBD1 (5 bases). Germline V lookup: CDR1 SGDLS, CDR2 YYNGEE. The V end lost 0 bases, the J end lost 2 bases, and 9 bases lay between the germline ends. This CDR3 is built from 16 residues. In DNA form, the CDR3 reads TGTGCCAGCAGCGTAGCTGGGGCGCCTGGGGCCAACGTCCTGACTTTC. Amino acids: CASSVAGAPGANVLTF.

This clone was observed a single time. This rearrangement joins TRBV7-3 to TRBJ1-2; 8 positions match TRBD1. This CDR3 has 14 residues. Germline V gene lookup returns CDR1 SGHTA and CDR2 FQGTGA. Unmatched junction bases numbered 10, after V lost 5 bases and J lost 8 bases. Here the CDR3 reads CASSAADRGRGYTF. CDR3 sequence (DNA): TGTGCCAGCAGCGCCGCCGACAGGGGAAGAGGCTACACCTTC. The entire variable domain, with the rest obtained from reference TRBV7-3 and TRBJ1-2, is as follows: GAGVSQTPSNKVTEKGKYVELRCDPISGHTALYWYRQSLGQGPEFLIYFQGTGAADDSGLPNDRFFAVRPEGSVSTLKIQRTERGDSAVYLCASSAADRGRGYTFGSGTRLTVV.

This clone was seen only once. As DNA, the CDR3 is TGTGCCAGCAGTTACGACAGGGTAGGGACCGGGGAGCTGTTTTTT. This encodes CASSYDRVGTGELFF. The J gene is TRBJ2-2, the V gene TRBV6-5; 7 bases agree with TRBD1. The CDR3 contains 15 residues. Germline V gene lookup returns CDR1 MNHEY and CDR2 SVGAGI. V trimming: 2 bases; J trimming: 5 bases; junction bases outside the gene matches: 5.

The chain recombines TRBV9 with TRBJ2-7, with D perhaps TRBD1 (7 bases). V lost 0 bases and J 4 bases, leaving 14 bases between the germline ends. CDR3 size: 15 residues. The germline V gene has CDR1 SGDLS and CDR2 YYNGEE. CDR3 sequence (DNA): TGTGCCAGCAGCGTAGGACAGGGAGGTTGGTACGAGCAGTACTTC. Protein product: CASSVGQGGWYEQYF.

This chain uses TRBV6-1 with TRBJ2-6; tentative D call: TRBD1 (6 bases). Germline assignment: CDR1 MNHNS and CDR2 SASEGT. The CDR3 consists of 15 residues. With 3 bases removed from V and 10 bases from J, the gap between germline ends came to 16 bases. CDR3 sequence (DNA): TGTGCCAGCAGTGAGGTACTCGGGACATTGAACGTCCTGACTTTC. Translating it yields CASSEVLGTLNVLTF.